These T cell receptor beta chains were read from a single sample in a study of T cell changes during pregnancy in multiple sclerosis. Sequencing was performed with immunoSEQ multiplex PCR; in TCRdb, only in-frame clones are kept and a portion is missing. The sample holds under 95,000 clones, under 95% seen once. The material sequenced was CD4+ T cells from peripheral blood mononuclear cells, taken before pregnancy. The receptors here all came from a female donor with multiple sclerosis, enrolled in a pregnancy study. CDR3s include the opening cysteine and the closing phenylalanine or tryptophan. The D gene is left open where the match is weak. Not every row has a clone size; where given, it reads once, few, many or a size class.

>TRBV5-1|-|TRBJ2-3|-
CASSSGGTNTDTQYF
TGCGCCAGCAGCTCCGGGGGAACTAATACAGATACGCAGTATTTT
>TRBV30|TRBD1|TRBJ1-5|few
CAWSIGTAGNQPQHF
TGTGCCTGGAGTATAGGGACAGCGGGCAATCAGCCCCAGCATTTT
>TRBV6-1|TRBD1|TRBJ2-1|-
CASSQQGLYNEQFF
TGTGCCAGCAGCCAACAGGGGCTCTACAATGAGCAGTTCTTC
>TRBV5-1|TRBD2|TRBJ2-3|-
CASSGGTSGFPTDTQYF
TGCGCCAGCAGCGGCGGGACTAGCGGGTTCCCCACAGATACGCAGTATTTT
>TRBV18|-|TRBJ2-1|-
CASSLAEGFEQFF
TGTGCCAGCTCATTGGCGGAGGGGTTTGAGCAGTTCTTC
>TRBV30|TRBD1|TRBJ2-7|-
CAWRGTGRPYEQYF
TGTGCCTGGAGAGGGACAGGCCGACCCTACGAGCAGTACTTC
>TRBV7-3|TRBD1|TRBJ1-1|-
CASSEKGQLPFF
TGTGCCAGCAGCGAAAAGGGACAGTTACCTTTCTTT
>TRBV4-2|-|TRBJ1-2|-
CASSQELRELRGYTF
TGTGCCAGCAGCCAAGAATTACGGGAGCTACGTGGCTACACCTTC
>TRBV9|-|TRBJ2-6|-
CASSVATRGSVYGANVLTF
TGTGCCAGCAGCGTAGCTACACGGGGATCGGTGTATGGGGCCAACGTCCTGACTTTC
>TRBV7-8|-|TRBJ2-3|-
CASSLARVITDTQYF
TGTGCCAGCAGCTTAGCGCGGGTCATCACAGATACGCAGTATTTT
>TRBV6-5|-|TRBJ2-5|-
CASSNRVGETQYF
TGTGCCAGCAGTAACAGGGTAGGAGAGACCCAGTACTTC
>TRBV5-1|-|TRBJ2-5|-
CASSSGLEIETQYF
TGCGCCAGCAGCTCAGGACTGGAGATCGAGACCCAGTACTTC
>TRBV6-1|TRBD2|TRBJ2-1|-
CASSGTSGGKTYNEQFF
TGTGCCAGCAGTGGGACTAGCGGGGGAAAGACCTACAATGAGCAGTTCTTC
>TRBV7-9|TRBD2|TRBJ2-7|-
CASSPRTSGMHEQYF
TGTGCCAGCAGCCCGCGGACTAGCGGGATGCACGAGCAGTACTTC
>TRBV5-6|TRBD1|TRBJ2-1|-
CATRGLRGGSGAYNEQFF
TGTGCCACCAGGGGGCTCCGGGGAGGTAGCGGAGCCTACAATGAGCAGTTCTTC
>TRBV19|-|TRBJ2-1|once
CASSMAGGSSYNEQFF
TGTGCCAGTAGTATGGCGGGTGGAAGCTCCTACAATGAGCAGTTCTTC
>TRBV7-2|-|TRBJ2-3|-
CASSPRVRDGYVTQYF
TGTGCCAGCAGCCCAAGGGTGCGGGATGGTTACGTTACGCAGTATTTT
>TRBV9|-|TRBJ1-2|once
CASSQGTTSWGYTF
TGTGCCAGCAGTCAGGGGACCACTAGTTGGGGCTACACCTTC
>TRBV27|-|TRBJ2-7|-
CASGSGLIYEQYF
TGTGCCAGCGGGTCGGGACTTATCTACGAGCAGTACTTC
>TRBV6-1|-|TRBJ1-6|-
CASSEFRGKGNSPLHF
TGTGCCAGCAGTGAATTTAGGGGAAAGGGGAATTCACCCCTCCACTTT
>TRBV9|-|TRBJ2-2|few
CASSVVQGGTGELFF
TGTGCCAGCAGCGTAGTCCAGGGAGGAACCGGGGAGCTGTTTTTT
>TRBV25-1|-|TRBJ1-1|few
CASSEYAEAFF
TGTGCCAGCAGTGAATACGCTGAAGCTTTCTTT
>TRBV5-5|-|TRBJ1-1|-
CASSLVLGAGDAFF
TGTGCCAGCAGCTTGGTATTAGGGGCAGGAGACGCTTTCTTT
>TRBV6-6|-|TRBJ1-1|-
CASSWRQKNTEAFF
TGTGCCAGCAGTTGGCGGCAGAAGAACACTGAAGCTTTCTTT
>TRBV7-8|TRBD1|TRBJ2-7|-
CASSLGQGAYEQYF
TGTGCCAGCAGCTTAGGGCAGGGGGCCTACGAGCAGTACTTC
>TRBV15|TRBD2|TRBJ2-1|-
CATSSPSLAGVSHEQFF
TGTGCCACCAGCAGCCCCTCTCTAGCGGGAGTATCCCATGAGCAGTTCTTC
>TRBV29-1|TRBD1|TRBJ2-3|-
CSVRRGDRGADTQYF
TGCAGCGTTAGAAGGGGGGACAGGGGCGCAGATACGCAGTATTTT
>TRBV5-6|-|TRBJ1-4|-
CASSSGTNEKLFF
TGTGCCAGCAGCTCAGGAACTAATGAAAAACTGTTTTTT
>TRBV6-5|-|TRBJ2-7|-
CASKELTGYEQYF
TGTGCCAGCAAAGAACTGACGGGGTACGAGCAGTACTTC
>TRBV11-3|TRBD1|TRBJ2-6|-
CASERQGAGANVLTF
TGTGCCAGCGAGAGACAGGGTGCTGGGGCCAACGTCCTGACTTTC
>TRBV5-1|TRBD1|TRBJ2-1|-
CASSSDRGKTDEQFF
TGCGCCAGCAGCTCGGACAGGGGGAAAACGGATGAGCAGTTCTTC
>TRBV30|TRBD1|TRBJ1-2|-
CAWHRGLAGYTF
TGTGCCTGGCACAGGGGTTTAGCGGGCTACACCTTC
>TRBV19|-|TRBJ2-1|-
CASSGANSQEQFF
TGTGCCAGTAGTGGGGCGAATTCTCAGGAGCAGTTCTTC